The next 3 T cell receptor beta chains were all read from a single sample in a study of PD-1 blockade in classical Hodgkin lymphoma. Repertoires were generated with immunoSEQ multiplex PCR, while TCRdb's copy carries only in-frame clones and drops some. Of 30,000 or so clones in the sample, 80% to 95% were seen once. Patients all relapsed after autologous stem cell transplantation, and there was variation in brentuximab vedotin exposure. Purification of CD4+ T cells from thawed PBMCs was performed via magnetic negative selection. The material was CD4+ T cells from blood, obtained at baseline. Every receptor here comes from a human donor with classical Hodgkin lymphoma.

This sequence joins TRBV5-1 and TRBJ2-5; a possible D gene is TRBD1 (6 bases). This CDR3 is 18 amino acids long. V was trimmed by 4 bases and J by 6 bases, leaving 28 bases between them. Germline lookup yields CDR1 SGHRS and CDR2 YFSETQ. CDR3 nucleotides: TGCGCCAGCAGCATAGGGCCCGACGTCTCAGGGGCTTGGAAGACCCAGTACTTC. Translated, it gives CASSIGPDVSGAWKTQYF.

This sequence joins TRBV5-4 and TRBJ2-7; D remains ambiguous. The CDR3 consists of 11 residues. Germline assignment: CDR1 SGHNT and CDR2 YYREEE (reference sequence). Trimming cost V 2 bases and J 2 bases, with 2 bases left between them. As DNA, the CDR3 is TGTGCCAGCAGCTTAGCCTACGAGCAGTACTTC. Translation: CASSLAYEQYF.

The rearrangement joins TRBV6-5 to TRBJ1-5; unclear D gene. Per the germline V gene, CDR1 is MNHEY and CDR2 is SVGAGI. The CDR3 totals 13 residues. V was cut by 2 bases and J by 6 bases, with 8 bases left in between. The CDR3 region has the DNA TGTGCCAGCAGTTACGATCGACGTCAGCCCCAGCATTTT. It translates to CASSYDRRQPQHF.